These T cell receptor beta chains were read from a single sample in a study of early T cells in non-severe SARS-CoV-2 infection. TCRdb passed the 5' RACE reads through MiXCR, listing each CDR3 protein once. The repertoire holds 32,000 or so distinct CDR3 sequences, around 6.5% seen once, with about 5% in the top ten. The sequenced sample consisted of whole blood. These receptor sequences come from an adult who was a healthcare worker with PCR-confirmed SARS-CoV-2 infection or an uninfected control (not recorded which). CDR3s include the opening cysteine and the closing phenylalanine or tryptophan. D genes are given only for firm matches. Clone size reads once, few, many, or a class if the clone is expanded.

CDR3 length,clone size,V gene,J gene,D gene,CDR3 DNA,CDR3 protein
15,many,TRBV5-1,TRBJ2-7,TRBD1,TGCGCCAGCAGCTGGGGACAGGAGGTCCCCTACGAGCAGTACTTC,CASSWGQEVPYEQYF
16,many,TRBV20-1,TRBJ2-4,.,TGCAGTGCTAGAGATTTGCCCGGAGTAGCCAAAAACATTCAGTACTTC,CSARDLPGVAKNIQYF
15,many,TRBV18,TRBJ1-5,.,TGTGCCAGCTCACCAAGGACAGATAGCAATCAGCCCCAGCATTTT,CASSPRTDSNQPQHF
14,many,TRBV11-3,TRBJ2-1,TRBD2,TGTGCCAGCAGCTCGGGACTAGCGGTGAATGAGCAGTTCTTC,CASSSGLAVNEQFF
14,many,TRBV6-1,TRBJ2-3,TRBD2,TGTGCCAGCATCAGCGGGGCCCTCACAGATACGCAGTATTTT,CASISGALTDTQYF
17,many,TRBV5-8,TRBJ2-5,TRBD1,TGTGCCAGCAGCCCGATACCCGGGACAGGAGGGATGAAGACCCAGTACTTC,CASSPIPGTGGMKTQYF
12,many,TRBV2,TRBJ2-7,.,TGTGCCAGCAGGGATATCCGGGACGAGCAGTACTTC,CASRDIRDEQYF
16,many,TRBV27,TRBJ2-1,TRBD1,TGTGCCAGCAGTTTATTGGGGACAGGGTTTAGAAATGAGCAGTTCTTC,CASSLLGTGFRNEQFF
14,few,TRBV5-4,TRBJ2-7,.,TGTGCCAGCAGCTCCCTAGCGAGCTCCTACGAGCAGTACTTC,CASSSLASSYEQYF
14,many,TRBV12-3/TRBV12-4,TRBJ1-1,TRBD1,TGTGCCAGCAGTGAGACAGGGGGCTTCACTGAAGCTTTCTTT,CASSETGGFTEAFF
13,medium-sized,TRBV20-1,TRBJ2-1,.,TGCAGTGCTAGAGATCCCGTGGAGGGTGAGCAGTTCTTC,CSARDPVEGEQFF
15,many,TRBV20-1,TRBJ2-2,.,TGCAGTGCTAGACCTTGGACCGCGAACACCGGGGAGCTGTTTTTT,CSARPWTANTGELFF
13,few,TRBV7-9,TRBJ1-1,.,TGTGCCAGCAGCTTACCAGATAACACTGAAGCTTTCTTT,CASSLPDNTEAFF
14,many,TRBV7-6,TRBJ2-1,.,TGTGCCAGCAGCTCAGGCGCGGGCTACAATGAGCAGTTCTTC,CASSSGAGYNEQFF
16,many,TRBV28,TRBJ2-1,TRBD1,TGTGCCAGCAGTACTCTACAGGGGGCTAAGGACAATGAGCAGTTCTTC,CASSTLQGAKDNEQFF
13,many,TRBV28,TRBJ1-1,.,TGTGCTACCAAGGGGGGGAATCGGATTGAAGCTTTCTTT,CATKGGNRIEAFF
14,many,TRBV10-2,TRBJ1-6,.,TGCGCCAGCAGGGCTACTGAAATCAATTCACCCCTCCACTTT,CASRATEINSPLHF